These 11 T cell receptor beta chains were all obtained from the same sample, sequenced in a study of OX40 agonist ivuxolimab in advanced cancers. Assay: immunoSEQ multiplex PCR; the TCRdb copy retains only in-frame clones and omits some. The sample contains about 10,000 clones, around 80% of which appear only once. Sequenced here: CD4+ or CD8+ T cells sorted from blood, sampled in a trial of the OX40 agonist ivuxolimab. The receptors here all came from an adult with an advanced solid tumor such as melanoma, head and neck, liver or kidney cancer.

The chain is built from TRBV9 and TRBJ1-1; D may be TRBD1 (6 bases). This CDR3 is 15 amino acids long. With 1 base removed from V and 6 bases from J, the gap between germline ends came to 16 bases. CDR1 is SGDLS, CDR2 YYNGEE, per germline. The CDR3: CASSVTYGGGSEAFF. Written as DNA, the CDR3 is TGTGCCAGCAGCGTAACTTATGGGGGCGGGTCTGAAGCTTTCTTT. Based on the CDR3 plus reference TRBV9 and TRBJ1-1, the full variable domain is DSGVTQTPKHLITATGQRVTLRCSPRSGDLSVYWYQQSLDQGLQFLIQYYNGEERAKGNILERFSAQQFPDLHSELNLSSLELGDSALYFCASSVTYGGGSEAFFGQGTRLTVV.

This sequence joins TRBV29-1 and TRBJ2-2, with D perhaps TRBD1 or TRBD2 (5 bases each). Between the trimmed V and J ends, which lost 2 bases and 5 bases, there was a span of 12 bases. The CDR3 covers 14 residues. CDR1 SQVTM and CDR2 ANQGSEA come from the germline V gene. CDR3 region: CSVERWGRTGELFF. CDR3 nucleotide sequence: TGCAGCGTTGAAAGGTGGGGACGGACCGGGGAGCTGTTTTTT.

This rearrangement joins TRBV9 to TRBJ1-5; D unresolved. Per germline, CDR1 SGDLS and CDR2 YYNGEE. This CDR3 comprises 14 residues. V dropped 4 bases and J dropped 4 bases, with 12 bases sitting between them. CDR3 sequence reads: CASSHGGRNQPQHF. The CDR3 coding sequence is TGTGCCAGCAGCCACGGCGGGCGGAATCAGCCCCAGCATTTT.

The chain employs TRBV6-5 and TRBJ2-7; D remains ambiguous. Looked up from germline, CDR1 is MNHEY and CDR2 is SVGAGI. CDR3 size: 14 residues. With 5 bases removed from V and 3 bases from J, the gap between germline ends came to 14 bases. DNA for the CDR3: TGTGCCAGCAGTCTTGACAAGGTTAACTACGAGCAGTACTTC. Amino acid sequence: CASSLDKVNYEQYF.

This clone was counted once. The rearrangement links TRBV28 to TRBJ2-7; 8 bases fit TRBD1. The CDR3 contains 15 residues. V lost 6 bases, J lost 2 bases, and 9 bases stayed unmatched. Germline V gene lookup returns CDR1 MDHEN and CDR2 SYDVKM. The CDR3 DNA sequence: TGTGCCAGCAGGCGGGAAAGGACAGGGACCTACGAGCAGTACTTC. Amino acid sequence: CASRRERTGTYEQYF. Drawing the rest from reference TRBV28 and TRBJ2-7, the complete variable domain is DVKVTQSSRYLVKRTGEKVFLECVQDMDHENMFWYRQDPGLGLRLIYFSYDVKMKEKGDIPEGYSVSREKKERFSLILESASTNQTSMYLCASRRERTGTYEQYFGPGTRLTVT.

The V and J genes are TRBV4-1 and TRBJ2-7; 9 nucleotides line up with TRBD1. Looked up from germline, CDR1 is MGHRA and CDR2 is YSYEKL. The CDR3 covers 15 residues. Trimming removed 1 base from V and 6 bases from J; junction bases left unmatched: 7. CDR3 protein: CASSQVGGQGSEQYF. The CDR3 coding sequence is TGCGCCAGCAGCCAAGTTGGGGGACAGGGTTCCGAGCAGTACTTC.

V and J are TRBV2 and TRBJ1-5; tentative D call: TRBD1 (6 bases). In germline, CDR1 is SNHLY, CDR2 FYNNEI. V was cut by 6 bases and J by 2 bases, with 11 bases left in between. The CDR3 is made up of 14 amino acids. The CDR3 protein is CASRDSLGNQPQHF. Here the CDR3 DNA reads TGTGCCAGCAGGGACAGCCTAGGCAATCAGCCCCAGCATTTT.

The chain is built from TRBV6-7 and TRBJ2-4; 9 bases map to TRBD1. TRBV6-7 counts as an open reading frame of uncertain function. This CDR3 has 15 amino acids. Trimming removed 10 bases from V and 0 bases from J; junction bases left unmatched: 7. The CDR3 sequence is CATSGTGLAKNIQYF. CDR3 nucleotide sequence: TGTGCCACATCGGGGACAGGGCTAGCCAAAAACATTCAGTACTTC.

The count of this clone is one. The J gene is TRBJ2-3, the V gene TRBV7-3, with 9 bases that match TRBD2. The germline gives CDR1 SGHTA, CDR2 FQGTGA. The CDR3 is made up of 15 amino acids. With 1 base clipped from V and 5 bases from J, the junction kept 4 bases outside the gene matches. DNA for the CDR3: TGTGCCAGCAGCTTAAGCGGGGGGGCAGGAGATACGCAGTATTTT. Protein sequence: CASSLSGGAGDTQYF.

V gene TRBV6-5 combines with J gene TRBJ2-7; maybe TRBD2 (5 bases). Trimming pared 6 bases from V and 0 bases from J, leaving 15 bases between. Looked up from germline, CDR1 is MNHEY and CDR2 is SVGAGI. This CDR3 comprises 15 residues. CDR3: CASSKGRGTSYEQYF. The CDR3 DNA is TGTGCCAGCAGCAAAGGCCGGGGTACCTCCTACGAGCAGTACTTC.

This clone was observed a few times. The V and J genes are TRBV27 and TRBJ1-1; no firm D call. The germline V gene has CDR1 MNHEY and CDR2 SMNVEV (reference sequence). Trimming removed 2 bases from V and 4 bases from J, with 11 bases in between. CDR3 length equals 14 residues. The DNA for the CDR3 is TGTGCCAGCAGTTTAAGGGAGTTGGGCACTGAAGCTTTCTTT. It specifies CASSLRELGTEAFF.